Listed below are T cell receptor beta chains from one sample, sequenced in a study of T cell repertoires in cytomegalovirus infection. TCRdb reanalysed the reads using MiXCR and keeps one entry per CDR3 protein. The table shows about 530,000 distinct CDR3 sequences, with approximately 26% occurring only once. The sequencing sample was made of PBMCs. The source is a human donor in good health (CMV status not recorded). Some clones in this sample may be carry-over from other donors' samples. CDR3s include the opening cysteine and the closing phenylalanine or tryptophan. The D gene is left open where the match is weak. Size values are once, few and many counts, or a class for expanded clones, and some rows have none.

j_call d_call clone_size v_call cdr3_nt cdr3_aa
TRBJ2-1 - - TRBV4-3 TGCGCCAGCAGCCAAGATAAAACTAGCTCCTACAATGAGCAGTTCTTC CASSQDKTSSYNEQFF
TRBJ2-1 TRBD1 few TRBV19 TGTGCCAGTAGAGCGATATTTTATAGGACAGGGGGCAATGAGCAGTTCTTC CASRAIFYRTGGNEQFF
TRBJ1-2 - few TRBV28 TGTGCCAGAACTAAAGTAAGGGGTGGCTACACCTTC CARTKVRGGYTF
TRBJ2-3 - many TRBV7-2 TGTGCCAGCAGCTTCGGGATAGCGGAACGCACAGATACGCAGTATTTT CASSFGIAERTDTQYF
TRBJ2-1 - few TRBV28 TGTGCCAGCAGTTTAATACCGGGCAGTGAGCAGTTCTTC CASSLIPGSEQFF
TRBJ2-2 - once TRBV19 TGTGCCAGTACCAGCGGGAACACCGGGGAGCTGTTTTTT CASTSGNTGELFF
TRBJ2-1 TRBD2 few TRBV29-1 TGCAGCGTTGAAGATTTAGCGGGAGGGGGCAATGAGCAGTTCTTC CSVEDLAGGGNEQFF
TRBJ2-7 TRBD1 once TRBV9 TGTGCCAGCAGCCGGACAGGGGCCAGCGAGCAGTACTTC CASSRTGASEQYF
TRBJ1-1 - few TRBV11-3 TGTGCCAGCCGAACTTGGGGCGGTACCCTCGCTGAAGCTTTCTTT CASRTWGGTLAEAFF
TRBJ1-2 - - TRBV19 TGTGCCAGTAGTATCCCCCCAACCGGGACAAATGGCTACACCTTC CASSIPPTGTNGYTF
TRBJ1-2 - - TRBV6-5 TGTGCCAGCAGGTTTGGGGGCGCGTTCTATGGCTACACCTTC CASRFGGAFYGYTF
TRBJ1-3 - - TRBV9 TGTGCCAGCAGCCCACAACAGAGGCTTACTAGAAACACCATATATTTT CASSPQQRLTRNTIYF
TRBJ1-2 TRBD1 - TRBV30 TGTGCCTGGAGTGCGACAGGGAACTATGGCTACACCTTC CAWSATGNYGYTF
TRBJ2-2 - many TRBV12-3/TRBV12-4 TGTGCCAGCAGTTTGTCATCACACACCGGGGAGCTGTTTTTT CASSLSSHTGELFF
TRBJ1-1 TRBD1 few TRBV27 TGTGCCAGCAGTTCCCGGACAGGGTCGGCCACTGAAGCTTTCTTT CASSSRTGSATEAFF
TRBJ2-2 - - TRBV12-3/TRBV12-4 TGTGCCAGCAGCCACTCACTAGGCCAAAACACCGGGGAGCTGTTTTTT CASSHSLGQNTGELFF
TRBJ1-2 TRBD1 few TRBV7-2 TGTGCCAGCAGCTTAGCAGGGACAGGGGGTGGCTACACCTTC CASSLAGTGGGYTF
TRBJ2-5 TRBD2 - TRBV5-1 TGCGCCAGCAGGAATCGACTAGCGGGAAACCAAGAGACCCAGTACTTC CASRNRLAGNQETQYF
TRBJ2-5 - - TRBV29-1 TGCAGCGTTGAAGATAAACACCAAGAGACCCAGTACTTC CSVEDKHQETQYF
TRBJ2-7 - few TRBV7-8 TGTGCCAGCACCCTCGATCCGAGATACGAGCAGTACTTC CASTLDPRYEQYF
TRBJ2-5 - many TRBV7-2 TGTGCCAGCAGCTTCCCCCCCGGGACTGAAGGGTCTGGGACCCAGTACTTC CASSFPPGTEGSGTQYF